Sequencing of this T cell receptor beta chain was carried out in a study of beta chain features in type 1 diabetes. Expressed TCRB transcripts were sequenced after all isolated RNA was converted to cDNA. Measured with immunoSEQ multiplex PCR; TCRdb has only the in-frame clones, and not every one. The repertoire has some 400,000 clones, roughly 16% of them found once; the top ten carry approximately 0.02%. The sequencing input was naive CD4+ T cells from blood. The clonotype was recovered from a woman under 30 in good health.

This CDR3 is CAWTGDRDQETQYF. The CDR3 DNA is TGTGCCTGGACCGGGGACAGGGACCAAGAGACCCAGTACTTC. V usage is TRBV30 and J usage is TRBJ2-5, with 9 positions matching TRBD1. V was pared by 4 bases and J by 0 bases, with 3 bases of the junction left unmatched. The CDR3 is made up of 14 amino acids. CDR1 GTSNPN and CDR2 SVGIG come from the germline V gene (reference sequence).